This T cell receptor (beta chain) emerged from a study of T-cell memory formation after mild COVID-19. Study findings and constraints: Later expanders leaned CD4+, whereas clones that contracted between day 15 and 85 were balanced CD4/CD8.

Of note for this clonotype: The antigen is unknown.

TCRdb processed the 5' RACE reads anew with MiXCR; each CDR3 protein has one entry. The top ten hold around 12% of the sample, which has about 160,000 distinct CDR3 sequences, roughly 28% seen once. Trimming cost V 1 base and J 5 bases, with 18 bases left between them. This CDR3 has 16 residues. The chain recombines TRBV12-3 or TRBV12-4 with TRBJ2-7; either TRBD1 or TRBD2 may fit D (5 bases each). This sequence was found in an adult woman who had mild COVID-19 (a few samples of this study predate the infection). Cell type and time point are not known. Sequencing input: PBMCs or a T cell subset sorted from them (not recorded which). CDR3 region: CASSLGPGTALDEQYF. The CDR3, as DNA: TGTGCCAGCAGTTTAGGCCCGGGGACGGCCCTTGACGAGCAGTACTTC.